This T cell receptor beta chain was found in a study of blood T cells in healthy people across ages. This CDR3 spans 13 amino acids. Germline V lookup: CDR1 SGHRS, CDR2 YFSETQ. In regard to this clonotype: The junction differs from germline at one of its ends, possibly a read error.

Then a second PCR, running roughly 7 to 11 cycles, was carried out with a sample-barcoded 5' primer and a J-beta primer mix. A 12-random-nucleotide template-switch adaptor tagged each cDNA molecule. Every sample returned 2.5 million or more CDR3-containing paired-end reads. TCRdb re-called the 5' RACE reads through MiXCR, storing one row per CDR3 protein. The data contain 1,800,000 or so distinct CDR3 sequences, about two fifths of them singletons. Sequences were obtained from blood. The TCR comes from a human donor in good health. The gene calls are TRBV5-1 and TRBJ1-1, with D uncertain. The CDR3 bases are TGCACCAGCAGACAACAGAAGAACACTGAAGCTTTCTTT. This encodes CTSRQQKNTEAFF.